This T cell receptor (beta chain) was observed in a study of graft-versus-host responses after intestinal transplantation. About the study: Multivisceral, liver-intestinal, or isolated intestinal transplants were received by the recipients. Every transplant recipient was induced with anti-thymocyte globulin, then maintained on tacrolimus and steroids for roughly 3 years. General study points: The recipient marrow held GvH clones, and some of them showed up first in ileum or blood.

Of note for this clone: Its antigen is unidentified.

Clones were sequenced by immunoSEQ multiplex PCR, and TCRdb holds only the in-frame ones, with some missing. The sample yields about 9,600 clones, over 70% seen once. Tissue processing of the graft released intraepithelial and lamina propria lymphocytes from it. V lost 5 bases, J lost 6 bases, and 23 bases lay in between. This CDR3 has 18 amino acids. The germline V gene encodes CDR1 LGHNT and CDR2 FRNRAP. This sequence originates from a human patient who received an intestinal transplant, so some T cells may come from the graft donor. The gene calls are TRBV12-5 and TRBJ1-6; D not certain. The sample was ileum tissue, taken roughly 470 days after intestinal transplantation. The CDR3 region is CASGQLWVPEPSNSPLHF. In nucleotides, the CDR3 is TGTGCTAGTGGTCAATTGTGGGTTCCGGAGCCTTCTAATTCACCCCTCCACTTT.